The 9 T cell receptor beta chains presented below share a single source sample, sequenced in a study of beta chain features in type 1 diabetes. As every portion of the isolated RNA was reverse transcribed, the sequencing read expressed TCRB transcripts. TCRdb's copy holds only in-frame clones and misses some; the assay was immunoSEQ multiplex PCR. The data show about 660,000 clones, roughly 13% seen once. Their cognate antigens are unknown. General study results and limits: All four CD4+ subsets of Type 1 diabetes patients contained TCRB CDR3s that were moderately but significantly shorter.

Sample: naive CD4+ T cells from blood. These receptors originate from a man younger than 35 with type 1 diabetes.

Only a few counts were recorded for this clone. The V gene is TRBV7-9, the J gene TRBJ2-5; D uncertain. This CDR3 comprises 15 residues. CDR1 and CDR2 from the germline V gene are SEHNR and FQNEAQ (reference sequence). The V gene lost 4 bases and the J gene lost 2 bases, with 14 bases spanning the gap. The CDR3 loop reads CASSSLTREQETQYF. The CDR3 DNA reads TGTGCCAGCAGCTCCTTGACGCGAGAACAAGAGACCCAGTACTTC. The complete variable domain, with remaining parts taken from reference TRBV7-9 and TRBJ2-5, reads DTGVSQNPRHKITKRGQNVTFRCDPISEHNRLYWYRQTLGQGPEFLTYFQNEAQLEKSRLLSDRFSAERPKGSFSTLEIQRTEQGDSAMYLCASSSLTREQETQYFGPGTRLLVL.

This clone was counted between two and nine times. The CDR3 sequence is CAWSLWTGSAAGNQPQHF. The CDR3 bases are TGTGCCTGGAGTCTTTGGACAGGGTCTGCAGCAGGCAATCAGCCCCAGCATTTT. The chain employs TRBV30 and TRBJ1-5; 8 bases line up with TRBD1. The germline CDR1 and CDR2 sequences are GTSNPN and SVGIG (reference sequence). The CDR3 has 18 amino acids. V shed 2 bases, J shed 2 bases, and the junction held 14 bases outside the gene matches. The complete variable domain, with remaining parts taken from reference TRBV30 and TRBJ1-5, reads SQTIHQWPATLVQPVGSPLSLECTVEGTSNPNLYWYRQAAGRGLQLLFYSVGIGQISSEVPQNLSASRPQDRQFILSSKKLLLSDSGFYLCAWSLWTGSAAGNQPQHFGDGTRLSIL.

This rearrangement joins TRBV5-1 to TRBJ1-2; TRBD1 matches 7 bases. The junction had 2 bases not matched to a gene; V was cut back by 3 bases and J by 0 bases. This CDR3 has 14 amino acids. Per the germline V gene, CDR1 is SGHRS and CDR2 is YFSETQ. The CDR3 is CASSSGQANYGYTF. The DNA of the CDR3 is TGCGCCAGCAGCTCTGGACAGGCTAACTATGGCTACACCTTC. Drawing the rest from reference TRBV5-1 and TRBJ1-2, the complete variable domain is KAGVTQTPRYLIKTRGQQVTLSCSPISGHRSVSWYQQTPGQGLQFLFEYFSETQRNKGNFPGRFSGRQFSNSRSEMNVSTLELGDSALYLCASSSGQANYGYTFGSGTRLTVV.

The chain carries TRBV2 and TRBJ1-2; 7 nucleotides match TRBD1. This CDR3 comprises 18 residues. V was pared by 7 bases and J by 7 bases, with 24 bases of the junction left unmatched. Germline lookup yields CDR1 SNHLY and CDR2 FYNNEI. CDR3: CASTKRTGALSPIGGYTF. CDR3 bases: TGTGCCAGCACTAAACGGACAGGAGCCCTTTCTCCTATAGGTGGCTACACCTTC.

The genes are TRBV28 and TRBJ1-5; 7 positions agree with TRBD1. This CDR3 comprises 15 residues. Per germline, CDR1 MDHEN and CDR2 SYDVKM. The V segment lost 8 bases and the J segment 5 bases; nucleotides outside the gene matches: 12. The DNA for the CDR3 is TGTGCCAGCTGCTTACCTGACAGGGTGGATCAGCCCCAGCATTTT. As protein: CASCLPDRVDQPQHF.

The V gene is TRBV7-9, the J gene TRBJ2-2; D is perhaps TRBD2 (5 bases). Looked up from germline, CDR1 is SEHNR and CDR2 is FQNEAQ (reference sequence). V dropped 6 bases and J dropped 6 bases, with 11 bases sitting between them. The CDR3 loop spans 13 amino acids. The CDR3 region has the DNA TGTGCCAGCAGTCGAGAGGGTTCCGGGGAGCTGTTTTTT. Residues: CASSREGSGELFF.

In its sample, this clone was seen a few times. The gene calls are TRBV5-1 and TRBJ1-1; no clear D gene. Trimming took off 4 bases at V and 3 bases at J, with 4 bases between the two ends. The CDR3 runs to 11 residues. CDR1 and CDR2 from the germline V gene are SGHRS and YFSETQ. CDR3 bases: TGCGCCAGCAGCCCTGACACTGAAGCTTTCTTT. Translating gives CASSPDTEAFF. The entire variable domain, with the rest obtained from reference TRBV5-1 and TRBJ1-1, is as follows: KAGVTQTPRYLIKTRGQQVTLSCSPISGHRSVSWYQQTPGQGLQFLFEYFSETQRNKGNFPGRFSGRQFSNSRSEMNVSTLELGDSALYLCASSPDTEAFFGQGTRLTVV.

This clone was seen a few times. The chain carries TRBV7-3 and TRBJ2-1, with D uncertain. V lost 2 bases to trimming and J lost 1 base, with 0 bases between them. The germline V gene has CDR1 SGHTA and CDR2 FQGTGA. The CDR3 spans 12 residues. The CDR3 DNA is TGTGCCAGCAGCTTATCCTACAATGAGCAGTTCTTC. Translated: CASSLSYNEQFF.

This clone was seen more than once but under ten times. V gene TRBV6-1 combines with J gene TRBJ2-1, with 7 nucleotides matching TRBD2. The junction had 3 bases not matched to a gene; V was cut back by 2 bases and J by 2 bases. The CDR3 loop spans 15 amino acids. From germline, CDR1 is MNHNS and CDR2 SASEGT. The CDR3 region has the DNA TGTGCCAGCAGTGAACGGGGGGAGCCCTACAATGAGCAGTTCTTC. Its protein product is CASSERGEPYNEQFF.